Described below is a single T cell receptor beta chain sequence and its context. Its antigen is not identified. This CDR3 comprises 14 residues. Looked up from germline, CDR1 is LGHNA and CDR2 is YNFKEQ. Trimming shortened V by 3 bases and J by 1 base, and 8 bases separated the two germline ends. The sample belongs to a study of cytomegalovirus exposure and HLA in healthy donors. Findings and limits, study-wide: Most TCR sequences were rare, but some public TCRs occurred in many donors.

Investigators did not record CMV serostatus for this donor. The study ran its PCR with 60 Vbeta and 13 Jbeta primers. Using immunoSEQ multiplex PCR, the repertoire was profiled, and TCRdb retains in-frame clones only, with some absent. Here the sample spans tens of thousands of clones, more than 55% being singletons. Specimen: PBMCs. The source is a human donor in good health. This rearrangement joins TRBV4-2 to TRBJ2-3; D uncertain. The CDR3 coding sequence is TGTGCCAGCAGCCAGACTCGGGGCACAGATACGCAGTATTTT. Residues: CASSQTRGTDTQYF.